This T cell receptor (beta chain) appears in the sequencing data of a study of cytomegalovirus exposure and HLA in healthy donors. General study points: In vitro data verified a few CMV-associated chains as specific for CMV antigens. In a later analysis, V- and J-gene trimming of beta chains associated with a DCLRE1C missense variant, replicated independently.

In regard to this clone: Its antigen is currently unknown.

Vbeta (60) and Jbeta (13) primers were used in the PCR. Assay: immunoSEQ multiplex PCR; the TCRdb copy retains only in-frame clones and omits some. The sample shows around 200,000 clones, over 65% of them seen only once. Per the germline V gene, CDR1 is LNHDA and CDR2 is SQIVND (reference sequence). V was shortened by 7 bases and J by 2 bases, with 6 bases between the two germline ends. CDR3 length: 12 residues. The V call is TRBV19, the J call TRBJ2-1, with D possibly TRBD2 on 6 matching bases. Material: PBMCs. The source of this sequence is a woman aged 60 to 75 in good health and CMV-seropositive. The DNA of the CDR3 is TGTGCCAGTACGGGGGCCTACAATGAGCAGTTCTTC. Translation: CASTGAYNEQFF. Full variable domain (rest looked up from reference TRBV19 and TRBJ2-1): DGGITQSPKYLFRKEGQNVTLSCEQNLNHDAMYWYRQDPGQGLRLIYYSQIVNDFQKGDIAEGYSVSREKKESFPLTVTSAQKNPTAFYLCASTGAYNEQFFGPGTRLTVL.